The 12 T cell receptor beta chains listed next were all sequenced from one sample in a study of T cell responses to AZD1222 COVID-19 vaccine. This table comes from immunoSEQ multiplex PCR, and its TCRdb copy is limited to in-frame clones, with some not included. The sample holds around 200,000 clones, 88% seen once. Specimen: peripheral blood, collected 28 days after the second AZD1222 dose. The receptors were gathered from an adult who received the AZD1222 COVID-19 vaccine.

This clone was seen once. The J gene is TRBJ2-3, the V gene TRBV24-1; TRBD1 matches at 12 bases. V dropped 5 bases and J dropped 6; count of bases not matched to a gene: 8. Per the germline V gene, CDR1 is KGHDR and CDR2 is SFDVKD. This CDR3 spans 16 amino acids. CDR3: CATSGHSGQGADTQYF. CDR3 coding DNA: TGTGCCACCAGTGGTCACTCGGGACAGGGGGCGGATACGCAGTATTTT.

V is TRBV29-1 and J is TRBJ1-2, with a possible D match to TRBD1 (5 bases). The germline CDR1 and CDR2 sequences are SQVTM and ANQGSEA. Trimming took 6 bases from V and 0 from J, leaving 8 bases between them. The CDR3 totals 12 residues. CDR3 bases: TGCAGCGTAGGGGATTCTAACTATGGCTACACCTTC. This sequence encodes CSVGDSNYGYTF.

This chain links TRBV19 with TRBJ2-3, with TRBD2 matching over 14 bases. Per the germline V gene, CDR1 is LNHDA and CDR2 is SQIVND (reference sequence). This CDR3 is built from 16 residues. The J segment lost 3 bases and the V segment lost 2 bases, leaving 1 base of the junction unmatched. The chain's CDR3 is CASSIRTSGRTDTQYF. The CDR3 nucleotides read TGTGCCAGTAGTATAAGGACTAGCGGGAGGACAGATACGCAGTATTTT.

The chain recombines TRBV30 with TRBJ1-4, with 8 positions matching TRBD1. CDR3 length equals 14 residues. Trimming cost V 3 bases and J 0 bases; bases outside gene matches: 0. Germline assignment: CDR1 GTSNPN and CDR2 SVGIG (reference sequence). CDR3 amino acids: CAWRGQATNEKLFF. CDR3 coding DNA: TGTGCCTGGAGGGGACAGGCAACTAATGAAAAACTGTTTTTT. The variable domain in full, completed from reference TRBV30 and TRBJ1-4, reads SQTIHQWPATLVQPVGSPLSLECTVEGTSNPNLYWYRQAAGRGLQLLFYSVGIGQISSEVPQNLSASRPQDRQFILSSKKLLLSDSGFYLCAWRGQATNEKLFFGSGTQLSVL.

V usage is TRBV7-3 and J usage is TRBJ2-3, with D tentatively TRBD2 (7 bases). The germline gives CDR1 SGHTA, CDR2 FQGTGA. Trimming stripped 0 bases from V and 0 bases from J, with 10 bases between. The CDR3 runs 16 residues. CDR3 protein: CASSLTRGRSTDTQYF. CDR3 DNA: TGTGCCAGCAGCTTAACGCGGGGGCGTAGCACAGATACGCAGTATTTT.

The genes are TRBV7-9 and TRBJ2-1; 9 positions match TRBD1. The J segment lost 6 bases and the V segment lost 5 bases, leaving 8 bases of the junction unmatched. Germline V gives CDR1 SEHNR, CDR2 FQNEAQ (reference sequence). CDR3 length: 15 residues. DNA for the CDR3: TGTGCCAGCAGCCGTGGACAGGGGATGATCAATGAGCAGTTCTTC. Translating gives CASSRGQGMINEQFF.

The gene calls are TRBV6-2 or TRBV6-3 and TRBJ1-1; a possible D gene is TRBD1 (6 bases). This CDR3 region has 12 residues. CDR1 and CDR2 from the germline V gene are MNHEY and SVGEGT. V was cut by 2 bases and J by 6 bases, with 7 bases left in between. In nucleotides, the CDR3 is TGTGCCAGCAGTTACGGGGGCGCTGAAGCTTTCTTT. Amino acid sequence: CASSYGGAEAFF.

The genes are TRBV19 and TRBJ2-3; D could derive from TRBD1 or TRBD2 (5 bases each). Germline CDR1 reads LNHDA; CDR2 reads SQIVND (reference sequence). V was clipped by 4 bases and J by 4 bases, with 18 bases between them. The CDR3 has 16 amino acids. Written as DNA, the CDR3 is TGTGCCAGTAGTACACCGTCGAGGGGAAGATCAGATACGCAGTATTTT. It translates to CASSTPSRGRSDTQYF. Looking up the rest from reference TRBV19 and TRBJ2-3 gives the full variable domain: DGGITQSPKYLFRKEGQNVTLSCEQNLNHDAMYWYRQDPGQGLRLIYYSQIVNDFQKGDIAEGYSVSREKKESFPLTVTSAQKNPTAFYLCASSTPSRGRSDTQYFGPGTRLTVL.

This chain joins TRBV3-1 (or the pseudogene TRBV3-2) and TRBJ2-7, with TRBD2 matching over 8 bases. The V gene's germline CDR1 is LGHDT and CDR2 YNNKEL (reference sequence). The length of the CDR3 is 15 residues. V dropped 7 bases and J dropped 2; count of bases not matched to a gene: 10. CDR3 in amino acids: CASTPGGGLTYEQYF. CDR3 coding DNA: TGTGCCAGCACCCCCGGGGGGGGCTTGACCTACGAGCAGTACTTC.

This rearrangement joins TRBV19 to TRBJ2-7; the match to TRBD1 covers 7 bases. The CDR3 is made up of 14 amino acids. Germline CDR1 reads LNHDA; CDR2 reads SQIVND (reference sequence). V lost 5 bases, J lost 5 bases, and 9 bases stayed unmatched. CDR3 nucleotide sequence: TGTGCCAGTAGTGCGACCGGGACAGTTAACGAGCAGTACTTC. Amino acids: CASSATGTVNEQYF.

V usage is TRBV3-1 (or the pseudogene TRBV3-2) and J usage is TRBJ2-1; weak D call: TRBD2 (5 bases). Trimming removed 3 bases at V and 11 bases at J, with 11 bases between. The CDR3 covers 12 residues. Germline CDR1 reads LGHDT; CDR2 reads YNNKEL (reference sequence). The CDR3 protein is CASSHPRTQQFF. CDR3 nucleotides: TGTGCCAGCAGCCATCCACGGACTCAGCAGTTCTTC.

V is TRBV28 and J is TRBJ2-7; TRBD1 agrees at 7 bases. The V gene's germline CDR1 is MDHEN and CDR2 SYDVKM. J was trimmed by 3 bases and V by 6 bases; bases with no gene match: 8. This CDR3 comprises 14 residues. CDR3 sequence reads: CASSRLRGLYEQYF. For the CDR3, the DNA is TGTGCCAGCAGCCGCTTGAGGGGGCTCTACGAGCAGTACTTC.